One sample yielded the 18 T cell receptor beta chains listed below, sequenced in a study of cytomegalovirus exposure and HLA in healthy donors. Generated by immunoSEQ multiplex PCR, the TCRdb table keeps only in-frame clones and is missing some. In the table there are about 300,000 clones, roughly 90% of which are singletons. What was sequenced was PBMCs. Receptors were obtained from a woman younger than 35 in good health and CMV-seronegative.

The rearrangement links TRBV25-1 to TRBJ2-1, with D tentatively TRBD1 (7 bases). Per germline, CDR1 MGHDK and CDR2 SYGVNS. This CDR3 has 15 amino acids. V was trimmed by 5 bases and J by 7 bases, leaving 18 bases between them. CDR3 in amino acids: CASSPGGTAQNEQFF. DNA of the CDR3: TGTGCCAGCAGTCCTGGGGGGACAGCCCAAAATGAGCAGTTCTTC.

V and J are TRBV6-5 and TRBJ1-2; 7 bases match TRBD1. V lost 0 bases to trimming and J lost 8 bases; unmatched junction nucleotides: 3. The germline gives CDR1 MNHEY, CDR2 SVGAGI. There are 13 residues in the CDR3. DNA of the CDR3: TGTGCCAGCAGTTACTCGACAGGGAACGGCTACACCTTC. Its protein product is CASSYSTGNGYTF.

The genes are TRBV9 and TRBJ2-5; possible D gene TRBD2, 5 bases. CDR3 size: 12 residues. The ends were cut back, 7 bases at V and 5 bases at J, with 12 bases in the middle. Germline V gene data show CDR1 as SGDLS and CDR2 as YYNGEE. The CDR3 DNA sequence: TGTGCCAGCCGGGGTCCGGGGGAGACCCAGTACTTC. The encoded protein is CASRGPGETQYF.

The chain recombines TRBV25-1 with TRBJ2-3, with TRBD1 matching 10 bases. Trimming cost V 3 bases and J 2 bases; bases outside gene matches: 2. This CDR3 has 15 amino acids. Germline V gives CDR1 MGHDK, CDR2 SYGVNS. CDR3 in DNA: TGTGCCAGCAGTGACGACAGGGGGCTCACAGATACGCAGTATTTT. It specifies CASSDDRGLTDTQYF.

This chain links TRBV28 with TRBJ2-2; no firm D call. Germline CDR1 MDHEN, CDR2 SYDVKM. The CDR3 sequence is 13 residues long. V was cut by 7 bases and J by 1 base, with 7 bases left in between. The CDR3, as DNA: TGTGCCAGCAACACGTTGAACACCGGGGAGCTGTTTTTT. This encodes CASNTLNTGELFF.

The chain uses TRBV30 and TRBJ1-4; TRBD1 agrees at 9 bases. This CDR3 has 14 residues. V was pared by 3 bases and J by 5 bases, with 4 bases of the junction left unmatched. The V gene's germline CDR1 is GTSNPN and CDR2 SVGIG (reference sequence). CDR3 amino acids: CAWRLTGGNEKLFF. CDR3 bases: TGTGCCTGGAGATTGACAGGGGGGAATGAAAAACTGTTTTTT.

The chain uses TRBV19 and TRBJ1-5; tentatively, D is TRBD1 (5 bases). The germline V gene has CDR1 LNHDA and CDR2 SQIVND (reference sequence). This CDR3 comprises 13 residues. Trimming left V 8 bases short and J 6 bases short, with 14 bases between. CDR3 nucleotides: TGTGCCAGTTCTTTGCGGGGGAGTCAGCCCCAGCATTTT. As protein: CASSLRGSQPQHF.

The chain couples TRBV28 to TRBJ1-2; D gene ambiguous. Trimming stripped 2 bases from V and 0 bases from J, with 16 bases between. Germline CDR1 reads MDHEN; CDR2 reads SYDVKM. This CDR3 has 17 amino acids. The chain's CDR3 is CASSLVSRPTPNYGYTF. CDR3 coding DNA: TGTGCCAGCAGTTTAGTTAGCAGACCGACGCCTAACTATGGCTACACCTTC.

The chain joins TRBV28 to TRBJ1-6, with D tentatively TRBD1 (6 bases). Germline V gene data show CDR1 as MDHEN and CDR2 as SYDVKM. Trimming took off 7 bases at V and 10 bases at J, with 23 bases between the two ends. The CDR3 contains 16 residues. This chain's CDR3 is CASNSISGGLMSPLHF. The CDR3 DNA follows: TGTGCCAGCAATTCGATAAGCGGGGGGCTGATGTCACCCCTCCACTTT.

V is TRBV25-1 and J is TRBJ2-5; 16 bases are a match to TRBD2. Germline-derived CDR1 and CDR2 are MGHDK and SYGVNS. This CDR3 is built from 17 residues. Unmatched junction bases numbered 7, after V lost 4 bases and J lost 5 bases. The CDR3 bases are TGTGCCAGCAGTGGGGGGACTAGCGGGAGGGCCGGGGAGACCCAGTACTTC. Encoded protein: CASSGGTSGRAGETQYF.

This sequence joins TRBV9 and TRBJ1-3, with D maybe TRBD1 (5 bases). This CDR3 region has 13 residues. V shed 2 bases and J shed 8 bases, with 11 bases lying between them. CDR1 is SGDLS, CDR2 YYNGEE, per germline. CDR3 DNA: TGTGCCAGCAGCGTCAGGGTTTCGGACACCATATATTTT. It encodes CASSVRVSDTIYF. Full variable domain (rest looked up from reference TRBV9 and TRBJ1-3): DSGVTQTPKHLITATGQRVTLRCSPRSGDLSVYWYQQSLDQGLQFLIQYYNGEERAKGNILERFSAQQFPDLHSELNLSSLELGDSALYFCASSVRVSDTIYFGEGSWLTVV.

The rearrangement uses TRBV5-1 and TRBJ2-6; 9 bases are shared with TRBD1. V shed 4 bases and J 0 bases; nucleotides not matched to a gene: 17. The CDR3 spans 21 residues. Germline CDR1 SGHRS, CDR2 YFSETQ. CDR3 bases: TGCGCCAGCAGCGGTACAGGGGGCTTTTTCCGACCACTCTCTGGGGCCAACGTCCTGACTTTC. Encoded protein: CASSGTGGFFRPLSGANVLTF.

V usage is TRBV13 and J usage is TRBJ2-6, with TRBD1 identical over 7 bases. The length of the CDR3 is 18 residues. With 6 bases clipped from V and 0 bases from J, the junction kept 11 bases outside the gene matches. Germline V lookup: CDR1 PRHDT, CDR2 FYEKMQ (reference sequence). CDR3 protein: CASSSATGPDSGANVLTF. In DNA form, the CDR3 reads TGTGCCAGCAGTAGCGCGACAGGGCCGGACTCTGGGGCCAACGTCCTGACTTTC.

The rearrangement links TRBV9 to TRBJ1-5; D unresolved. In germline, CDR1 is SGDLS, CDR2 YYNGEE. Trimming stripped 5 bases from V and 7 bases from J, with 13 bases between. The CDR3 length is 13 residues. The CDR3 DNA reads TGTGCCAGCAGTGAAGGAGGAGGCCAGCCCCAGCATTTT. Residues: CASSEGGGQPQHF.

This clone has only one observation. The V gene is TRBV5-1, the J gene TRBJ1-1; 7 positions match TRBD1. V gave up 5 bases and J gave up 1 base; unmatched junction bases: 5. Germline CDR1 is SGHRS and CDR2 is YFSETQ. The CDR3 loop spans 14 amino acids. The CDR3 coding sequence is TGCGCCAGCAGAGGGGGCTCCGGGAACACTGAAGCTTTCTTT. Protein product: CASRGGSGNTEAFF.

This clone came up once. The chain is built from TRBV9 and TRBJ1-5, with D possibly TRBD1 on 6 matching bases. Germline CDR1 reads SGDLS; CDR2 reads YYNGEE. The CDR3 is 15 residues long. Trimming shortened V by 3 bases and J by 1 base, and 11 bases separated the two germline ends. CDR3 DNA sequence: TGTGCCAGCAGCGCAGGAACAGGGAGCAATCAGCCCCAGCATTTT. Translating gives CASSAGTGSNQPQHF. The entire variable domain, with the rest obtained from reference TRBV9 and TRBJ1-5, is as follows: DSGVTQTPKHLITATGQRVTLRCSPRSGDLSVYWYQQSLDQGLQFLIQYYNGEERAKGNILERFSAQQFPDLHSELNLSSLELGDSALYFCASSAGTGSNQPQHFGDGTRLSIL.

In its sample, this clone was seen once. The chain employs TRBV28 and TRBJ2-7, with TRBD1 identical over 11 bases. Per the germline V gene, CDR1 is MDHEN and CDR2 is SYDVKM. V trimming: 6 bases; J trimming: 6 bases; junction bases outside the gene matches: 13. CDR3 length equals 16 residues. CDR3 protein: CASSEALGQGAVEQYF. The CDR3 DNA follows: TGTGCCAGCAGCGAGGCGCTAGGACAGGGGGCCGTCGAGCAGTACTTC.

The genes are TRBV19 and TRBJ2-6; 8 positions agree with TRBD1. In germline, CDR1 is LNHDA, CDR2 SQIVND (reference sequence). Trimming removed 10 bases from V and 4 bases from J; junction bases left unmatched: 9. This CDR3 contains 15 residues. CDR3 DNA sequence: TGTGCCATCGGACAGGGCGGAGAAGGGGCCAACGTCCTGACTTTC. Translation: CAIGQGGEGANVLTF.